This passage covers 12 T cell receptor beta chains from one sample sequenced in a study of T cell repertoires in aging, cancer and after chemotherapy. Peripheral blood genomic DNA, not sorted cells or RNA, was the template. Multiplex touch-down PCR with TRB-A/B primers amplified rearranged V-D-J TRB sequences. TCRdb fed the multiplex PCR reads into MiXCR, producing one record per CDR3 protein. The repertoire holds fewer than 20,000 distinct CDR3 sequences, with roughly 53% as singletons. Sequenced material: blood. The origin of the receptors is a human donor in good health.

In its sample, this clonotype ranks as medium-sized. The chain is built from TRBV29-1 and TRBJ2-1; TRBD2 agrees at 7 bases. Trimming at V came to 1 base and at J to 3 bases, leaving 3 bases not matched to a gene. Germline V gene sequence: CDR1 SQVTM, CDR2 ANQGSEA. The CDR3 runs 14 residues. CDR3 in amino acids: CSVEGPGGYNEQFF. CDR3 DNA sequence: TGCAGCGTTGAAGGGCCGGGAGGCTACAATGAGCAGTTCTTC.

This chain connects TRBV6-4 to TRBJ2-7, with 8 nucleotides matching TRBD2. CDR1 is MRHNA and CDR2 is SNTAGT in the germline V gene. The length of the CDR3 is 14 residues. V was pared by 4 bases and J by 1 base, with 3 bases of the junction left unmatched. Here the CDR3 reads CASSAGTRSYEQYF. The CDR3 bases are TGTGCCAGCAGTGCCGGGACTAGATCCTACGAGCAGTACTTC.

The rearrangement uses TRBV5-6 and TRBJ2-3; either TRBD1 or TRBD2 may supply D (5 bases each). Trimming took 3 bases from V and 6 from J, leaving 14 bases between them. Germline V lookup: CDR1 SGHDT, CDR2 YYEEEE. The CDR3 runs to 14 residues. The CDR3 DNA reads as TGTGCCAGCAGCTCCGGACTGGGGCTGGATACGCAGTATTTT. Residues: CASSSGLGLDTQYF.

The V call is TRBV30, the J call TRBJ2-7, with 8 bases lining up with TRBD2. The ends lost 4 bases at V and 1 base at J; junction bases unmatched: 18. CDR1 and CDR2 from the germline V gene are GTSNPN and SVGIG (reference sequence). CDR3 size: 18 residues. This chain's CDR3 is CAWTLVREGRKGSYEQYF. The CDR3 DNA sequence: TGTGCCTGGACCCTGGTACGGGAGGGCCGGAAAGGGTCCTACGAGCAGTACTTC.

The chain carries TRBV19 and TRBJ1-3; 8 bases are a match to TRBD1. The germline CDR1 and CDR2 sequences are LNHDA and SQIVND (reference sequence). This CDR3 has 14 residues. J gave up 0 bases and V 7 bases, and 2 bases lay outside the gene matches. CDR3 region: CASTDRGSGNTIYF. The CDR3 region has the DNA TGTGCCAGTACCGACAGGGGCTCTGGAAACACCATATATTTT.

This chain connects TRBV19 to TRBJ1-3; 9 nucleotides align to TRBD1. Losses at the gene ends were 6 bases for V and 1 base for J; bases not matched to a gene: 13. Looked up from germline, CDR1 is LNHDA and CDR2 is SQIVND (reference sequence). This CDR3 region has 18 residues. The chain's CDR3 is CASSKADRGRVSGNTIYF. The CDR3 nucleotides are TGTGCCAGTAGCAAAGCGGACAGGGGTCGGGTATCTGGAAACACCATATATTTT.

This clonotype was seen a handful of times. The CDR3 coding sequence is TGTGCCAGTAGTCTCCCCGGGACATTGTACAATGAGCAGTTCTTC. It encodes CASSLPGTLYNEQFF. The chain has TRBV19 and TRBJ2-1; a weak D match, TRBD1 (6 bases). The CDR3 has 15 residues. Trimming left V 5 bases short and J 4 bases short, with 15 bases between. CDR1 and CDR2 from the germline V gene are LNHDA and SQIVND (reference sequence).

This chain connects TRBV19 to TRBJ2-3; TRBD1 aligns across 7 bases. From germline, CDR1 is LNHDA and CDR2 SQIVND (reference sequence). V trimming: 5 bases; J trimming: 1 base; junction bases outside the gene matches: 9. The CDR3 runs 16 residues. This CDR3 is CASSPSRDRGTDTQYF. The CDR3 nucleotides read TGTGCCAGTAGTCCCTCGAGGGACAGAGGCACAGATACGCAGTATTTT. Full variable domain (rest looked up from reference TRBV19 and TRBJ2-3): DGGITQSPKYLFRKEGQNVTLSCEQNLNHDAMYWYRQDPGQGLRLIYYSQIVNDFQKGDIAEGYSVSREKKESFPLTVTSAQKNPTAFYLCASSPSRDRGTDTQYFGPGTRLTVL.

The V call is TRBV6-4, the J call TRBJ2-3, with 10 bases aligning to TRBD2. The germline gives CDR1 MRHNA, CDR2 SNTAGT. This CDR3 contains 15 residues. Trimming cost V 6 bases and J 1 base; bases outside gene matches: 4. The DNA for the CDR3 is TGTGCCAGCAGCCCCACTAGCGGGGGCACAGATACGCAGTATTTT. Its translation is CASSPTSGGTDTQYF.

By frequency in the sample, this clonotype is medium-sized. V usage is TRBV29-1 and J usage is TRBJ2-5; 7 bases agree with TRBD2. This CDR3 comprises 14 residues. Trimming at V came to 2 bases and at J to 3 bases, leaving 6 bases not matched to a gene. Germline CDR1 is SQVTM and CDR2 is ANQGSEA. The chain's CDR3 is CSVERSSGKETQYF. The CDR3 coding sequence is TGCAGCGTTGAACGGTCTAGCGGTAAAGAGACCCAGTACTTC.

This rearrangement joins TRBV27 to TRBJ2-3, with a tentative D call TRBD2 (5 bases). The CDR3 is 17 amino acids. The V end lost 3 bases, the J end lost 2 bases, and 18 bases lay between the germline ends. Per the germline V gene, CDR1 is MNHEY and CDR2 is SMNVEV (reference sequence). CDR3 in amino acids: CASSFVPAVFVTDTQYF. CDR3 DNA: TGTGCCAGCAGTTTCGTCCCAGCGGTATTTGTCACAGATACGCAGTATTTT.

A few counts support this clonotype. A much larger clone differs by one base, so this may be a read error. This chain joins TRBV29-1 and TRBJ2-7; 10 nucleotides align to TRBD1. Germline CDR1 SQVTM, CDR2 ANQGSEA. V lost 7 bases, J lost 7 bases, and 13 bases stayed unmatched. This CDR3 is built from 14 residues. The CDR3 reads CSAYGDRGSNEQYF. CDR3 coding DNA: TGCAGCGCTTACGGGGACAGGGGATCTAATGAGCAGTACTTC.